Each of the 30 T cell receptor beta chains below was sequenced from the same sample in a study of cytomegalovirus exposure and HLA in healthy donors. The PCR employed 60 Vbeta primers together with 13 Jbeta primers. Clones were sequenced by immunoSEQ multiplex PCR, and TCRdb holds only the in-frame ones, with some missing. The data contain about 210,000 clones, around 80% of them singletons. The sample taken for sequencing was PBMCs. These receptors were taken from a man aged 30 to 39 in good health and CMV-seronegative.

This clone was counted only a few times. This sequence joins TRBV7-6 and TRBJ1-1, with 7 bases aligning to TRBD1. The CDR3 loop spans 14 amino acids. Looked up from germline, CDR1 is SGHVS and CDR2 is FNYEAQ. The junction had 11 bases not matched to a gene; V was cut back by 5 bases and J by 8 bases. CDR3 in amino acids: CASSLGQETGEAFF. In DNA, the CDR3 is TGTGCCAGCAGCCTCGGACAGGAGACGGGGGAAGCTTTCTTT.

The rearrangement uses TRBV6-5 and TRBJ1-1; D remains unclear. The germline gives CDR1 MNHEY, CDR2 SVGAGI. V was clipped by 7 bases and J by 0 bases, with 15 bases between them. The CDR3 sequence is 15 residues long. This CDR3 is CASTARGQLNTEAFF. As DNA, the CDR3 is TGTGCCAGCACCGCTCGAGGGCAGCTGAACACTGAAGCTTTCTTT.

The chain couples TRBV6-1 to TRBJ1-1, with 11 bases lining up with TRBD1. CDR1 is MNHNS, CDR2 SASEGT, per germline. The J segment lost 7 bases and the V segment lost 6 bases, leaving 4 bases of the junction unmatched. The CDR3 sequence is 13 residues long. The CDR3: CASSTGTGGEAFF. The CDR3 nucleotides read TGTGCCAGCAGCACCGGGACAGGGGGTGAAGCTTTCTTT.

This clone is a singleton in its sample. The V call is TRBV6-5, the J call TRBJ2-7; TRBD1 matches 8 bases. The CDR3 length is 15 residues. Germline trimming cut 2 bases from V and 5 bases from J; bases unmatched to any gene: 8. The V gene's germline CDR1 is MNHEY and CDR2 SVGAGI. The CDR3 nucleotides read TGTGCCAGCAGTTACCCTGGACAGGGCGCCCACGAGCAGTACTTC. Protein: CASSYPGQGAHEQYF.

The chain joins TRBV5-6 to TRBJ1-6, with D possibly being TRBD1 (6 bases). From germline, CDR1 is SGHDT and CDR2 YYEEEE. Trimming took 0 bases from V and 2 from J, leaving 9 bases between them. The CDR3 runs to 16 residues. The CDR3 DNA sequence: TGTGCCAGCAGCTTGGAAGGGGGGGCCTATAATTCACCCCTCCACTTT. The encoded protein is CASSLEGGAYNSPLHF.

The rearrangement joins TRBV19 to TRBJ2-3, with D maybe TRBD2 (6 bases). V was trimmed by 5 bases and J by 2 bases, leaving 11 bases between them. CDR3 length: 14 residues. CDR1 is LNHDA, CDR2 SQIVND, per germline (reference sequence). As DNA, the CDR3 is TGTGCCAGTAGTTCCGGGGGTTACACAGATACGCAGTATTTT. It codes for CASSSGGYTDTQYF.

The V call is TRBV5-5, the J call TRBJ1-1; 11 bases map to TRBD1. This CDR3 has 16 residues. Germline trimming cut 4 bases from V and 5 bases from J; bases unmatched to any gene: 10. From germline, CDR1 is SGHKS and CDR2 YYEKEE (reference sequence). The CDR3 spells CASSQLSGTGGTEAFF. The CDR3 DNA follows: TGTGCCAGCAGCCAACTATCTGGGACAGGGGGAACTGAAGCTTTCTTT. The full variable domain, in which reference TRBV5-5 and TRBJ1-1 provide the parts outside the CDR3, is DAGVTQSPTHLIKTRGQQVTLRCSPISGHKSVSWYQQVLGQGPQFIFQYYEKEERGRGNFPDRFSARQFPNYSSELNVNALLLGDSALYLCASSQLSGTGGTEAFFGQGTRLTVV.

This clone was observed a handful of times. The rearrangement joins TRBV10-3 to TRBJ2-7; no firm D call. Germline-derived CDR1 and CDR2 are ENHRY and SYGVKD. V was shortened by 3 bases and J by 0 bases, with 9 bases between the two germline ends. This CDR3 is 14 amino acids long. CDR3 loop: CAISDEESSYEQYF. The CDR3 bases are TGTGCCATCAGTGACGAGGAGAGCTCCTACGAGCAGTACTTC.

This clone was detected only a few times. The J gene is TRBJ1-5, the V gene TRBV4-1, with D possibly TRBD1 on 5 matching bases. Trimming left V 0 bases short and J 2 bases short, with 11 bases between. Per germline, CDR1 MGHRA and CDR2 YSYEKL. The length of the CDR3 is 16 residues. CDR3 DNA: TGCGCCAGCAGCCAAGAAGTAACGGGGGGCAATCAGCCCCAGCATTTT. Translating it yields CASSQEVTGGNQPQHF.

V usage is TRBV27 and J usage is TRBJ1-1; no clear D gene. V shed 4 bases and J shed 2 bases, with 8 bases lying between them. The CDR3 is made up of 13 amino acids. Germline loops: CDR1 MNHEY, CDR2 SMNVEV (reference sequence). DNA of the CDR3: TGTGCCAGCAGTTCTCCAGGTAACACTGAAGCTTTCTTT. Translated: CASSSPGNTEAFF.

This clone has just a few counts. The gene calls are TRBV5-1 and TRBJ2-2; 11 nucleotides align to TRBD2. The length of the CDR3 is 16 residues. In germline, CDR1 is SGHRS, CDR2 YFSETQ. The J segment lost 2 bases and the V segment lost 1 base, leaving 1 base of the junction unmatched. The CDR3 reads CASSLTSGGNTGELFF. CDR3 nucleotides: TGCGCCAGCAGCTTGACTAGCGGGGGCAACACCGGGGAGCTGTTTTTT.

The V call is TRBV5-1, the J call TRBJ2-3; 14 bases line up with TRBD2. Germline-derived CDR1 and CDR2 are SGHRS and YFSETQ. With V trimmed by 4 bases and J by 4 bases, 2 bases remained unmatched. The CDR3 consists of 15 residues. CDR3 sequence reads: CASSPGLAGADTQYF. CDR3 bases: TGCGCCAGCAGCCCGGGACTAGCGGGGGCAGATACGCAGTATTTT.

This chain uses TRBV4-1 with TRBJ2-7; D uncertain. Trimming removed 0 bases at V and 2 bases at J, with 8 bases between. Germline V CDR1 and CDR2: MGHRA, YSYEKL. The CDR3 covers 14 residues. CDR3 amino acids: CASSQEKSPYEQYF. The CDR3 DNA sequence: TGCGCCAGCAGCCAAGAAAAATCTCCCTACGAGCAGTACTTC.

This clone appeared a few times. The genes are TRBV29-1 and TRBJ1-2, with D perhaps matching TRBD1 (5 bases). The CDR3 spans 12 residues. Germline V gene lookup returns CDR1 SQVTM and CDR2 ANQGSEA. V lost 3 bases, J lost 7 bases, and 12 bases lay in between. The CDR3 sequence: CSVDGGIGGYTF. The CDR3, as DNA: TGCAGCGTTGACGGGGGGATCGGTGGCTACACCTTC.

This chain uses TRBV6-5 with TRBJ2-1; 7 bases match TRBD1. This CDR3 comprises 14 residues. V lost 1 base to trimming and J lost 6 bases; unmatched junction nucleotides: 3. Germline CDR1 and CDR2: MNHEY and SVGAGI. CDR3 loop: CASSYYGTANEQFF. The CDR3 DNA sequence: TGTGCCAGCAGTTACTATGGGACAGCCAATGAGCAGTTCTTC.

V and J are TRBV6-1 and TRBJ1-1; 7 nucleotides align to TRBD1. CDR1 is MNHNS and CDR2 is SASEGT in the germline V gene. The CDR3 is made up of 15 amino acids. The V segment lost 6 bases and the J segment 3 bases; nucleotides outside the gene matches: 10. The CDR3 DNA follows: TGTGCCAGCAGCTTACAGGGGATCATGTACACTGAAGCTTTCTTT. It is translated as CASSLQGIMYTEAFF.

This clone was found a few times. At one end, the junction sequence differs from germline, possibly due to a read error. This chain joins TRBV7-9 and TRBJ1-1; D unresolved. CDR1 is SEHNR, CDR2 FQNEAQ, per germline (reference sequence). This CDR3 region has 14 residues. CDR3 bases: TGTTCCAGCAGCTTAGCGGGCCGCAACACTGAAGCTTTCTTT. Its protein product is CSSSLAGRNTEAFF.

The J gene is TRBJ1-2, the V gene TRBV5-1; tentatively, D is TRBD1 (5 bases). With 4 bases removed from V and 2 bases from J, the gap between germline ends came to 15 bases. Germline V gene lookup returns CDR1 SGHRS and CDR2 YFSETQ. The CDR3 consists of 15 residues. CDR3 residues: CASSLGTLGNYGYTF. The CDR3 nucleotides are TGCGCCAGCAGCCTCGGGACTTTGGGGAACTATGGCTACACCTTC. Full variable domain (missing parts from reference TRBV5-1 and TRBJ1-2): KAGVTQTPRYLIKTRGQQVTLSCSPISGHRSVSWYQQTPGQGLQFLFEYFSETQRNKGNFPGRFSGRQFSNSRSEMNVSTLELGDSALYLCASSLGTLGNYGYTFGSGTRLTVV.

In its sample, this clone was seen once. The V call is TRBV19, the J call TRBJ2-1; TRBD1 agrees at 7 bases. This CDR3 has 16 amino acids. Trimming at V came to 4 bases and at J to 1 base, leaving 7 bases not matched to a gene. Looked up from germline, CDR1 is LNHDA and CDR2 is SQIVND (reference sequence). The CDR3 nucleotides read TGTGCCAGTAGTACCGTAACAGGGGATTCCTACAATGAGCAGTTCTTC. It specifies CASSTVTGDSYNEQFF.

This clone was seen more than once but under ten times. J is TRBJ2-7 and V is TRBV6-6; 9 nucleotides line up with TRBD1. Trimming removed 3 bases from V and 6 bases from J; junction bases left unmatched: 9. From germline, CDR1 is MNHNY and CDR2 SVGAGI (reference sequence). There are 15 residues in the CDR3. The CDR3: CASSYWDRATGEQYF. The CDR3 coding sequence is TGTGCCAGCAGTTATTGGGACAGGGCAACAGGCGAGCAGTACTTC.

The J gene is TRBJ1-6, the V gene TRBV28; a weak D match, TRBD1 (5 bases). The CDR3 is made up of 17 amino acids. Looked up from germline, CDR1 is MDHEN and CDR2 is SYDVKM. V lost 6 bases to trimming and J lost 3 bases, with 18 bases between them. The CDR3 sequence is CASREGSQGFYNSPLHF. The CDR3 coding sequence is TGTGCCAGCAGGGAAGGGTCTCAGGGTTTCTATAATTCACCCCTCCACTTT.

J is TRBJ2-3 and V is TRBV7-9; 8 bases line up with TRBD2. This CDR3 comprises 18 residues. With 8 bases clipped from V and 5 bases from J, the junction kept 21 bases outside the gene matches. Per germline, CDR1 SEHNR and CDR2 FQNEAQ (reference sequence). The CDR3 region has the DNA TGTGCCAGCTTCCCAGTTAAAACGGGGGGGCCGATACGAGATACGCAGTATTTT. Amino acids: CASFPVKTGGPIRDTQYF.

The chain recombines TRBV5-1 with TRBJ2-5, with D possibly being TRBD2 (7 bases). Germline CDR1 and CDR2: SGHRS and YFSETQ. V lost 0 bases to trimming and J lost 1 base, with 10 bases between them. This CDR3 comprises 15 residues. Written as DNA, the CDR3 is TGCGCCAGCAGCTTGGAGGGGGGGTTCCAAGAGACCCAGTACTTC. Translated, it gives CASSLEGGFQETQYF.

This rearrangement joins TRBV7-9 to TRBJ1-1; D gene unclear. Looked up from germline, CDR1 is SEHNR and CDR2 is FQNEAQ (reference sequence). This CDR3 has 12 residues. V gave up 5 bases and J gave up 5 bases, with 9 bases separating them. The CDR3 DNA reads as TGTGCCAGCAGCCCTACGAGGACTGAAGCTTTCTTT. This gives the protein CASSPTRTEAFF. Supplemented by reference TRBV7-9 and TRBJ1-1, the full variable domain reads DTGVSQNPRHKITKRGQNVTFRCDPISEHNRLYWYRQTLGQGPEFLTYFQNEAQLEKSRLLSDRFSAERPKGSFSTLEIQRTEQGDSAMYLCASSPTRTEAFFGQGTRLTVV.

The chain couples TRBV7-3 to TRBJ2-2, with no clear D. Germline values: CDR1 SGHTA, CDR2 FQGTGA. CDR3 length: 12 residues. V was pared by 5 bases and J by 6 bases, with 7 bases between. This CDR3 reads CASSPNSGELFF. The CDR3, as DNA: TGTGCCAGCAGCCCTAACTCCGGGGAGCTGTTTTTT. The entire variable domain, with the rest obtained from reference TRBV7-3 and TRBJ2-2, is as follows: GAGVSQTPSNKVTEKGKYVELRCDPISGHTALYWYRQSLGQGPEFLIYFQGTGAADDSGLPNDRFFAVRPEGSVSTLKIQRTERGDSAVYLCASSPNSGELFFGEGSRLTVL.

J is TRBJ1-5 and V is TRBV13, with 10 bases fitting TRBD1. The CDR3 has 13 residues. Per the germline V gene, CDR1 is PRHDT and CDR2 is FYEKMQ (reference sequence). V lost 6 bases, J lost 7 bases, and 3 bases stayed unmatched. The CDR3 DNA is TGTGCCAGCAGTAGGACAGGGGGACAGCCCCAGCATTTT. Translated: CASSRTGGQPQHF. Full variable domain (missing parts from reference TRBV13 and TRBJ1-5): AAGVIQSPRHLIKEKRETATLKCYPIPRHDTVYWYQQGPGQDPQFLISFYEKMQSDKGSIPDRFSAQQFSDYHSELNMSSLELGDSALYFCASSRTGGQPQHFGDGTRLSIL.

This chain links TRBV9 with TRBJ1-4, with 9 bases that match TRBD1. Losses at the gene ends were 0 bases for V and 4 bases for J; bases not matched to a gene: 13. Germline values: CDR1 SGDLS, CDR2 YYNGEE. The CDR3 spans 19 residues. CDR3 sequence: CASSVGTGVSDGGNEKLFF. The CDR3 coding sequence is TGTGCCAGCAGCGTAGGGACAGGGGTCTCTGATGGAGGTAATGAAAAACTGTTTTTT.

The J gene is TRBJ2-5, the V gene TRBV14, with 8 positions matching TRBD1. CDR1 SGHDN and CDR2 FVKESK come from the germline V gene. The CDR3 sequence is 14 residues long. Trimming cost V 2 bases and J 3 bases; bases outside gene matches: 2. The CDR3 reads CASSQTGGKETQYF. CDR3 DNA: TGTGCCAGCAGCCAAACAGGGGGAAAAGAGACCCAGTACTTC.

The V and J genes are TRBV4-1 and TRBJ2-1; D might be TRBD2 (7 bases). The V gene lost 0 bases and the J gene lost 4 bases, with 16 bases spanning the gap. CDR1 is MGHRA and CDR2 is YSYEKL in the germline V gene. CDR3 length: 17 residues. The CDR3 DNA sequence: TGCGCCAGCAGCCAAGATGGGGGCGGGGGACTGTACAATGAGCAGTTCTTC. This encodes CASSQDGGGGLYNEQFF.

For this clone: Germline is not matched at one junction end, which may reflect a read error. The genes are TRBV7-9 and TRBJ2-1; maybe TRBD2 (5 bases). Germline CDR1 is SEHNR and CDR2 is FQNEAQ (reference sequence). This CDR3 contains 11 residues. The CDR3 spells CSSSLRDEQFF. CDR3 DNA sequence: TGTTCCAGCAGCTTGAGGGATGAGCAGTTCTTC.